This T cell receptor (beta chain) was documented in a study of cytomegalovirus exposure and HLA in healthy donors. In regard to this clone: What it binds is not known.

The CDR3 length is 13 residues. Looked up from germline, CDR1 is MGHDK and CDR2 is SYGVNS. Trimming took off 5 bases at V and 10 bases at J, with 12 bases between the two ends. General study findings and limits: Overall, about 160 TCR beta chains were annotated as cytomegalovirus-associated.

The PCR employed 60 Vbeta primers together with 13 Jbeta primers. The table came from immunoSEQ multiplex PCR; TCRdb's copy has only in-frame clones and leaves some out. The sample shows approximately 97,000 clones, about four fifths of them seen only once. This chain links TRBV25-1 with TRBJ1-6, with a possible D match to TRBD1 (5 bases). The source of this sequence is a man in his forties or fifties in good health and CMV-seropositive. The sample taken for sequencing was PBMCs. The CDR3 sequence: CASSKEEGSPLHF. The CDR3 DNA follows: TGTGCCAGCAGTAAGGAGGAGGGGTCACCCCTCCACTTT.